This TCR beta chain is drawn from a study of B cell selection in AIRE deficiency. Overall study findings and caveats: CDR3s were shorter in shared Treg sequences, reflecting few non-templated nucleotide insertions.

Comment on this clone: Antigen specificity is unknown.

Repertoires were generated with immunoSEQ multiplex PCR, while TCRdb's copy carries only in-frame clones and drops some. The sample shows around 23,000 clones, 95% of them seen only once. The germline gives CDR1 LNHNV, CDR2 YYDKDF (reference sequence). The J segment lost 6 bases and the V segment lost 6 bases, leaving 4 bases of the junction unmatched. This CDR3 region has 13 residues. Sorting defined conventional CD4 T cells as CD4+CD127+. The TCR was taken from a human donor in good health. The chain joins TRBV15 to TRBJ1-2; 10 bases are shared with TRBD1. Sequencing was carried out using CD4+CD127+ conventional T cells sorted from PBMCs. The CDR3 DNA is TGTGCCACCAGTCCGGGACAGGGGCATGGCTACACCTTC. Protein product: CATSPGQGHGYTF.